The entry that follows covers one T cell receptor beta chain sequence. Its antigen is undetermined. The data stem from a study of cytomegalovirus exposure and HLA in healthy donors. General study findings and limits: One variant, a missense change in DCLRE1C, was linked in a later analysis to TCR beta V- and J-gene trimming. Excluded: some indistinguishable V segments such as TRBV6-2 and TRBV6-3.

Primers: 60 Vbeta forward and 13 Jbeta reverse. As handled by the study authors: An analysis that came later counted 80 million or so unique TCR beta chains, approximately 11 million shared. Libraries were prepared by immunoSEQ multiplex PCR; TCRdb keeps only in-frame clonotypes and omits some of them. The V and J calls and the clone size are those of that table, but D and trimming were determined from the DNA. The data contain roughly 190,000 clones, around 78% of them singletons. At the time of sampling, donors were nominally healthy, though unrecorded immune exposures were likely. The germline CDR1 and CDR2 sequences are LNHDA and SQIVND (reference sequence). The CDR3 sequence is 14 residues long. V lost 7 bases and J 7 bases, leaving 17 bases between the germline ends.

The origin of this receptor is a woman aged 25 to 39 in good health and CMV-seropositive. The rearrangement joins TRBV19 to TRBJ1-5; D may be TRBD1 (5 bases). Sequencing was done on a sample of PBMCs. The CDR3 protein is CASTLGGGRQPQHF. The CDR3 DNA reads as TGTGCCAGTACGCTCGGGGGGGGTCGACAGCCCCAGCATTTT.